These 6 T cell receptor beta chains originate from one sample sequenced in a study. TCRdb called the 5' RACE reads again in MiXCR, with one record for every CDR3 protein. The repertoire holds about 32,000 distinct CDR3 sequences, with less than 25% as singletons. Sequenced material: memory CD4+ T cells sorted from blood. Subset denoted: memory CD4+ T cells, CD4+CD45RO+CD25-. These receptors came from a female donor with breast cancer.

In this sample, this clonotype turned up many times. The rearrangement links TRBV29-1 to TRBJ2-7, with TRBD1 matching 9 bases. Germline loops: CDR1 SQVTM, CDR2 ANQGSEA. Trimming at V came to 4 bases and at J to 5 bases, leaving 6 bases not matched to a gene. This CDR3 is 13 amino acids long. The CDR3, as DNA: TGCAGCGTTGTGGGACAGGGTTCTCACGAGCAGTACTTC. It yields the protein CSVVGQGSHEQYF.

The chain combines TRBV5-1 with TRBJ2-7, with D maybe TRBD1 (5 bases). From germline, CDR1 is SGHRS and CDR2 YFSETQ. The CDR3 has 14 amino acids. Trimming removed 4 bases from V and 1 base from J, with 12 bases in between. CDR3 sequence reads: CASSRQQGSYEQYF. In DNA form, the CDR3 reads TGCGCCAGCAGCCGACAGCAAGGATCCTACGAGCAGTACTTC.

This clonotype was observed at least ten times. The rearrangement joins TRBV12-3 or TRBV12-4 to TRBJ2-4, with D tentatively TRBD2 (6 bases). The CDR3 contains 17 residues. Trimming removed 3 bases from V and 8 bases from J, with 23 bases in between. The CDR3 reads CASSLGSRAGRFDIQYF. DNA for the CDR3: TGTGCCAGCAGTTTGGGGTCCAGGGCGGGACGGTTTGACATTCAGTACTTC.

This clonotype was detected once. Germline is not matched at one junction end, which may reflect a read error. V usage is TRBV27 and J usage is TRBJ2-3; unclear D gene. The CDR3 sequence is 14 residues long. CDR1 is MNHEY and CDR2 is SMNVEV in the germline V gene (reference sequence). The CDR3 protein is CVSSLTNGADTQYF. In DNA, the CDR3 is TGTGTCAGCAGTTTAACTAACGGCGCAGATACGCAGTATTTT.

The chain is built from TRBV27 and TRBJ2-7, with 11 bases that match TRBD1. Trimming removed 5 bases from V and 3 bases from J; junction bases left unmatched: 0. The CDR3 extends over 13 amino acids. Germline loops: CDR1 MNHEY, CDR2 SMNVEV (reference sequence). The CDR3 reads CASSGTGGYEQYF. DNA for the CDR3: TGTGCCAGCAGTGGGACAGGGGGCTACGAGCAGTACTTC.

Ten or more counts support this clonotype. The chain couples TRBV27 to TRBJ2-2; 13 bases agree with TRBD2. The CDR3 is 14 amino acids. Per germline, CDR1 MNHEY and CDR2 SMNVEV (reference sequence). This chain's CDR3 is CGTSGSEDTGELFF. CDR3 sequence (DNA): TGTGGGACTAGCGGGAGTGAAGACACCGGGGAGCTGTTTTTT.